This T cell receptor (beta chain) was retrieved from a study of blood T cell repertoires in COVID-19. The overall study: The study drew acute and convalescent COVID-19 samples from the United States, Italy and Spain.

Clones were sequenced by immunoSEQ multiplex PCR, and TCRdb holds only the in-frame ones, with some missing. The sample gives approximately 280,000 clones, roughly 86% of which show up once; less than 2.5% is in the top ten. The CDR3 extends over 17 amino acids. Per germline, CDR1 MGHRA and CDR2 YSYEKL. The ends lost 4 bases at V and 6 bases at J; junction bases unmatched: 6. The receptor was isolated from a woman in her 30s who had recovered from COVID-19. The chain carries TRBV4-1 and TRBJ2-1, with 16 bases lining up with TRBD2. Sequencing was performed on peripheral blood. The CDR3 reads CASSPGLAGGVGNEQFF. The CDR3 nucleotides are TGCGCCAGCAGCCCGGGACTAGCGGGAGGGGTAGGCAATGAGCAGTTCTTC.